The sequence of this T cell receptor beta chain was determined in a study of response to subunit inactivated influenza vaccine. TCRdb processed the RT-PCR reads anew with MiXCR; each CDR3 protein has one entry. The data show about 800,000 distinct CDR3 sequences, with roughly 20% seen just once and roughly 10% held by the top ten. Looked up from germline, CDR1 is SNHLY and CDR2 is FYNNEI. Trimming took 7 bases from V and 2 from J; bases not matched to a gene: 4. The CDR3 runs to 13 residues. This rearrangement joins TRBV2 to TRBJ2-7, with 8 positions matching TRBD2. The material sequenced was PBMCs from blood, taken roughly 5 days after vaccination. The sequence was collected from a man between 50 and 59 years old who received an inactivated influenza vaccine. The chain's CDR3 is CASNPGGPYEQYF. The CDR3 DNA follows: TGTGCCAGCAACCCGGGAGGGCCCTACGAGCAGTACTTC.